These 12 T cell receptor beta chains originate from one sample sequenced in a study of shared clonotypes between healthy human individuals. This table comes from immunoSEQ multiplex PCR, and its TCRdb copy is limited to in-frame clones, with some not included. The sample consists of approximately 2,000,000 clones, 90% to 95% of them appearing once. It was CD45RO-negative cells, positively selected for CCR7, that made up naive CD8 cells, with terminally differentiated effector memory CD45RA+ cells excluded. Sequencing input: naive CD8+ T cells from PBMCs. These receptors came from a man between 18 and 29 years old in good health. Some clones in this sample may be carry-over from other donors' samples.

The rearrangement joins TRBV5-6 to TRBJ1-5; 7 nucleotides align to TRBD1. Trimming cost V 3 bases and J 5 bases; bases outside gene matches: 5. The V gene's germline CDR1 is SGHDT and CDR2 YYEEEE. This CDR3 is built from 14 residues. The CDR3 bases are TGTGCCAGCAGCTCGGACAGGCTTCATCAGCCCCAGCATTTT. It is translated as CASSSDRLHQPQHF.

The chain employs TRBV28 and TRBJ2-2; the D gene could be TRBD1 or TRBD2 (5 bases each). V lost 4 bases to trimming and J lost 5 bases, with 14 bases between them. The CDR3 has 15 residues. The germline gives CDR1 MDHEN, CDR2 SYDVKM. The CDR3 DNA reads as TGTGCCAGCAGTTCCTTTTCGGGGCAGACCGGGGAGCTGTTTTTT. It encodes CASSSFSGQTGELFF.

The chain is built from TRBV11-2 and TRBJ2-1, with D maybe TRBD2 (6 bases). From germline, CDR1 is SGHAT and CDR2 FQNNGV. The ends were cut back, 2 bases at V and 0 bases at J, with 14 bases in the middle. The CDR3 is made up of 17 amino acids. CDR3 DNA sequence: TGTGCCAGCAGCTTACCGGGACTCCAATTCTCCTACAATGAGCAGTTCTTC. Protein product: CASSLPGLQFSYNEQFF.

V usage is TRBV9 and J usage is TRBJ2-5, with 9 bases lining up with TRBD2. The CDR3 has 16 amino acids. V lost 3 bases and J lost 5; bases outside the gene matches: 11. Germline CDR1 reads SGDLS; CDR2 reads YYNGEE. CDR3 loop: CASSGAPGLALETQYF. The CDR3 nucleotides read TGTGCCAGCAGCGGGGCCCCGGGACTAGCCCTGGAGACCCAGTACTTC.

This rearrangement joins TRBV13 to TRBJ2-7; D unresolved. The germline CDR1 and CDR2 sequences are PRHDT and FYEKMQ (reference sequence). With 6 bases removed from V and 0 bases from J, the gap between germline ends came to 15 bases. CDR3 length equals 15 residues. This CDR3 is CASRQRDAGSYEQYF. CDR3 in DNA: TGTGCCAGCAGGCAACGTGACGCCGGCTCCTACGAGCAGTACTTC.

This chain links TRBV7-9 with TRBJ1-2, with TRBD1 matching 7 bases. The CDR3 runs to 14 residues. Germline CDR1 SEHNR, CDR2 FQNEAQ (reference sequence). V dropped 1 base and J dropped 7; count of bases not matched to a gene: 6. The CDR3 sequence is CASSLEGALRGYTF. In DNA, the CDR3 is TGTGCCAGCAGCTTAGAGGGGGCGCTCCGTGGCTACACCTTC.

This clone occurred once. The chain couples TRBV11-2 to TRBJ2-2; D ambiguous. Germline V gives CDR1 SGHAT, CDR2 FQNNGV. The ends were cut back, 2 bases at V and 2 bases at J, with 9 bases in the middle. This CDR3 region has 15 residues. CDR3 in amino acids: CASSLRDGNTGELFF. CDR3 nucleotide sequence: TGTGCCAGCAGCTTACGAGACGGAAACACCGGGGAGCTGTTTTTT. The full variable domain, with the rest looked up from reference TRBV11-2 and TRBJ2-2, is EAGVAQSPRYKIIEKRQSVAFWCNPISGHATLYWYQQILGQGPKLLIQFQNNGVVDDSQLPKDRFSAERLKGVDSTLKIQPAKLEDSAVYLCASSLRDGNTGELFFGEGSRLTVL.

The chain links TRBV28 to TRBJ2-2; 11 bases are a match to TRBD2. Germline V gene sequence: CDR1 MDHEN, CDR2 SYDVKM. The V segment lost 7 bases and the J segment 3 bases; nucleotides outside the gene matches: 16. The CDR3 contains 19 residues. Written as DNA, the CDR3 is TGTGCCAGCACCACGACTGGACTAGCGGGTAGTGGGGACACCGGGGAGCTGTTTTTT. Its translation is CASTTTGLAGSGDTGELFF. The complete variable domain, with remaining parts taken from reference TRBV28 and TRBJ2-2, reads DVKVTQSSRYLVKRTGEKVFLECVQDMDHENMFWYRQDPGLGLRLIYFSYDVKMKEKGDIPEGYSVSREKKERFSLILESASTNQTSMYLCASTTTGLAGSGDTGELFFGEGSRLTVL.

CDR3 coding DNA: TGTGCCAGCAGCTTGTATGGGGGAGATAGGAACGAGCAGTACTTC. It yields the protein CASSLYGGDRNEQYF. The rearrangement links TRBV5-6 to TRBJ2-7, with D perhaps given as TRBD1 or TRBD2 (5 bases each). The germline gives CDR1 SGHDT, CDR2 YYEEEE. V was shortened by 1 base and J by 5 bases, with 16 bases between the two germline ends. The CDR3 loop spans 15 amino acids.

The gene calls are TRBV7-9 and TRBJ2-2; D possibly corresponds to TRBD2 (5 bases). The CDR3 runs to 17 residues. Germline V lookup: CDR1 SEHNR, CDR2 FQNEAQ (reference sequence). Trimming stripped 5 bases from V and 2 bases from J, with 18 bases between. The CDR3 sequence: CASSVNRGADNTGELFF. The CDR3 DNA reads TGTGCCAGCAGCGTAAACCGGGGTGCCGATAACACCGGGGAGCTGTTTTTT.

The chain uses TRBV7-9 and TRBJ1-1; D not resolved. This CDR3 contains 18 residues. Germline loops: CDR1 SEHNR, CDR2 FQNEAQ (reference sequence). Trimming cost V 5 bases and J 1 base, with 23 bases left between them. CDR3 coding DNA: TGTGCCAGCAGCCCCCCAGGTCCGGTTGGACTTGGGAACACTGAAGCTTTCTTT. Its protein product is CASSPPGPVGLGNTEAFF. The complete variable domain, with remaining parts taken from reference TRBV7-9 and TRBJ1-1, reads DTGVSQNPRHKITKRGQNVTFRCDPISEHNRLYWYRQTLGQGPEFLTYFQNEAQLEKSRLLSDRFSAERPKGSFSTLEIQRTEQGDSAMYLCASSPPGPVGLGNTEAFFGQGTRLTVV.

The chain combines TRBV10-3 with TRBJ2-1; no clear D. Germline-derived CDR1 and CDR2 are ENHRY and SYGVKD. This CDR3 comprises 14 residues. V shed 2 bases and J shed 9 bases, with 14 bases lying between them. The CDR3 is CAISEGPTKGEQFF. The CDR3 region has the DNA TGTGCCATCAGTGAGGGACCTACCAAGGGTGAGCAGTTCTTC.